These 29 T cell receptor beta chains originate from one sample sequenced in a study of vaccination effects on CD4 cells after COVID-19 (dated 2022 in TCRdb). To identify antigen-specific CD4+ T cell clonotypes by their expansion, the ViraFEST assay first stimulated PBMC with viral peptide pools and then applied TCR sequencing. After approximately 11 days of culture, CD4+ T cells were isolated with the EasySep CD4+ T cell isolation kit. The absence of prior SARS-CoV-2 infection in healthy vaccine recipients was confirmed by negative nucleocapsid antibodies before and after vaccination. The antigens these receptors bind are not known. The library was obtained by the immunoSEQ multiplex PCR assay. This immuneACCESS table, as held by TCRdb, lists in-frame sequences with V and J called but not all clones. Of the missing ones, under half trace to an unresolved V gene in checked studies; the others have no known cause. The sample includes tens of thousands of clones, with around 72% observed a single time. The top ten clones comprise over 20% of the sample.

The material was CD4+ T cells from PBMCs cultured with HCoV-NL63 spike peptides, obtained before COVID-19 vaccination. Per the publication, the cell subset or site label means: HCoV-NL63 spike overlapping peptide pool stimulation. The receptors shown here come from a human donor who received a COVID-19 vaccine.

This chain joins TRBV5-8 and TRBJ1-1, with D perhaps TRBD1 (5 bases). The germline V gene encodes CDR1 SGHTS and CDR2 YDEGEE. V dropped 4 bases and J dropped 1 base, with 17 bases sitting between them. CDR3 length: 16 residues. The CDR3 spells CASSLYSGTSNTEAFF. In nucleotides, the CDR3 is TGTGCCAGCAGCCTCTATTCAGGGACCTCGAACACTGAAGCTTTCTTT.

The chain combines TRBV2 with TRBJ2-3; 8 nucleotides agree with TRBD1. The CDR3 covers 15 residues. The ends lost 4 bases at V and 6 bases at J; junction bases unmatched: 9. CDR1 SNHLY and CDR2 FYNNEI come from the germline V gene. The CDR3 sequence: CASSGQGAGADTQYF. The CDR3 region has the DNA TGTGCCAGCAGTGGGCAGGGGGCAGGGGCGGATACGCAGTATTTT. Based on the CDR3 plus reference TRBV2 and TRBJ2-3, the full variable domain is EPEVTQTPSHQVTQMGQEVILRCVPISNHLYFYWYRQILGQKVEFLVSFYNNEISEKSEIFDDQFSVERPDGSNFTLKIRSTKLEDSAMYFCASSGQGAGADTQYFGPGTRLTVL.

The V and J genes are TRBV30 and TRBJ1-2, with D hard to call. CDR1 and CDR2 from the germline V gene are GTSNPN and SVGIG (reference sequence). The length of the CDR3 is 12 residues. The V gene lost 0 bases and the J gene lost 6 bases, with 8 bases spanning the gap. For the CDR3, the DNA is TGTGCCTGGAGTGTGGGTCCGAATGGCTACACCTTC. Translating it yields CAWSVGPNGYTF. The variable domain in full, with the rest retrieved from reference TRBV30 and TRBJ1-2, is SQTIHQWPATLVQPVGSPLSLECTVEGTSNPNLYWYRQAAGRGLQLLFYSVGIGQISSEVPQNLSASRPQDRQFILSSKKLLLSDSGFYLCAWSVGPNGYTFGSGTRLTVV.

The chain carries TRBV5-4 and TRBJ2-1; D is perhaps TRBD1 (7 bases). The CDR3 extends over 15 amino acids. V was clipped by 4 bases and J by 0 bases, with 11 bases between them. Germline V gene sequence: CDR1 SGHNT, CDR2 YYREEE (reference sequence). This CDR3 is CASSRRDSSYNEQFF. In DNA, the CDR3 is TGTGCCAGCAGCCGGCGGGACAGCTCCTACAATGAGCAGTTCTTC.

This chain links TRBV12-3 or TRBV12-4 with TRBJ1-3; unclear D gene. The CDR3 sequence is 10 residues long. The ends were cut back, 8 bases at V and 7 bases at J, with 6 bases in the middle. CDR3 sequence: CASGENTIYF. The CDR3 bases are TGTGCCAGCGGGGAGAACACCATATATTTT.

The J gene is TRBJ1-2, the V gene TRBV28; no reliable D call. V was clipped by 6 bases and J by 8 bases, with 16 bases between them. There are 13 residues in the CDR3. From germline, CDR1 is MDHEN and CDR2 SYDVKM. CDR3 amino acids: CASSIPSREGYTF. DNA of the CDR3: TGTGCCAGCAGCATTCCCTCACGAGAGGGCTACACCTTC.

There are a few counts of this clone. J is TRBJ2-7 and V is TRBV3-1 (or the pseudogene TRBV3-2), with D tentatively TRBD2 (6 bases). The CDR3 runs to 15 residues. Trimming left V 0 bases short and J 6 bases short, with 15 bases between. Germline lookup yields CDR1 LGHDT and CDR2 YNNKEL (reference sequence). The CDR3 region has the DNA TGTGCCAGCAGCCAAGAGTGGGGAGGTATGGGCGAGCAGTACTTC. It codes for CASSQEWGGMGEQYF.

This chain connects TRBV11-2 to TRBJ2-1; 14 nucleotides agree with TRBD2. The trim removed 4 bases at V and 6 bases at J, leaving 14 bases unmatched. Germline V gene sequence: CDR1 SGHAT, CDR2 FQNNGV. The CDR3 is 19 residues long. CDR3 bases: TGTGCCAGCAGCTCGCAACCCGGGACTAGCGGGAGAAATTTCAATGAGCAGTTCTTC. This codes for CASSSQPGTSGRNFNEQFF.

The rearrangement links TRBV19 to TRBJ2-2; D remains unclear. The germline V gene has CDR1 LNHDA and CDR2 SQIVND (reference sequence). Trimming shortened V by 4 bases and J by 1 base, and 7 bases separated the two germline ends. The CDR3 is made up of 14 amino acids. CDR3 nucleotides: TGTGCCAGTAGTAGGGATAGGAACACCGGGGAGCTGTTTTTT. Its translation is CASSRDRNTGELFF.

J is TRBJ1-1 and V is TRBV6-5, with D possibly being TRBD1 (5 bases). V gave up 6 bases and J gave up 2 bases, with 7 bases separating them. The CDR3 runs to 12 residues. Germline V gives CDR1 MNHEY, CDR2 SVGAGI. In DNA, the CDR3 is TGTGCCAGCAGAAGGGACAACACTGAAGCTTTCTTT. Translated: CASRRDNTEAFF.

This rearrangement joins TRBV29-1 to TRBJ2-3; tentatively, D is TRBD2 (7 bases). Germline V gene lookup returns CDR1 SQVTM and CDR2 ANQGSEA. Trimming removed 3 bases from V and 2 bases from J, with 15 bases in between. The CDR3 runs to 15 residues. CDR3 in DNA: TGCAGCGTTGACCGGGGGGCCTTTACCACAGATACGCAGTATTTT. It specifies CSVDRGAFTTDTQYF.

This rearrangement joins TRBV6-2 or TRBV6-3 to TRBJ1-2; D is ambiguous. Trimming took 5 bases from V and 4 from J, leaving 2 bases between them. Germline loops: CDR1 MNHEY, CDR2 SVGEGT. The CDR3 contains 10 residues. The DNA for the CDR3 is TGTGCCAGCAGTGGCTATGGCTACACCTTC. Translation: CASSGYGYTF.

The J gene is TRBJ1-1, the V gene TRBV7-3; no clear D. The germline gives CDR1 SGHTA, CDR2 FQGTGA. Trimming pared 6 bases from V and 0 bases from J, leaving 11 bases between. CDR3 length: 14 residues. CDR3 protein: CASRTDGMNTEAFF. As DNA, the CDR3 is TGTGCCAGCAGAACAGACGGTATGAACACTGAAGCTTTCTTT. The variable domain in full, with the rest retrieved from reference TRBV7-3 and TRBJ1-1, is GAGVSQTPSNKVTEKGKYVELRCDPISGHTALYWYRQSLGQGPEFLIYFQGTGAADDSGLPNDRFFAVRPEGSVSTLKIQRTERGDSAVYLCASRTDGMNTEAFFGQGTRLTVV.

The V and J genes are TRBV30 and TRBJ1-4; TRBD1 might be the D (5 bases). Germline CDR1 GTSNPN, CDR2 SVGIG (reference sequence). This CDR3 spans 13 amino acids. V shed 3 bases and J shed 8 bases, with 13 bases lying between them. The DNA of the CDR3 is TGTGCCTGGAGCCGTGGGGGGGGAGAAAAACTGTTTTTT. As protein: CAWSRGGGEKLFF.

The chain employs TRBV5-1 and TRBJ2-2; TRBD1 is a possible D gene (6 bases). Germline lookup yields CDR1 SGHRS and CDR2 YFSETQ. The CDR3 is 13 amino acids. The ends were cut back, 5 bases at V and 4 bases at J, with 9 bases in the middle. This chain's CDR3 is CASRDSFTGELFF. DNA of the CDR3: TGCGCCAGCAGGGACAGTTTCACCGGGGAGCTGTTTTTT.

The table lists this clone with a few counts. V usage is TRBV2 and J usage is TRBJ1-5; no firm D call. CDR1 and CDR2 (germline): SNHLY, FYNNEI. V was cut by 7 bases and J by 1 base, with 11 bases left in between. This CDR3 spans 14 amino acids. DNA of the CDR3: TGTGCCAGCAAGGACGGGTCCAGCAATCAGCCCCAGCATTTT. Its translation is CASKDGSSNQPQHF.

The rearrangement links TRBV2 to TRBJ1-5, with D possibly being TRBD1 (5 bases). V was pared by 6 bases and J by 6 bases, with 15 bases between. The V gene's germline CDR1 is SNHLY and CDR2 FYNNEI. The CDR3 runs 14 residues. The CDR3 DNA sequence: TGTGCCAGCAGCAATGAAAGGGGTAGTCAGCCCCAGCATTTT. Encoded protein: CASSNERGSQPQHF.

The gene calls are TRBV30 and TRBJ1-6, with TRBD1 as a possible D gene (6 bases). V lost 0 bases and J 10 bases, leaving 13 bases between the germline ends. In germline, CDR1 is GTSNPN, CDR2 SVGIG (reference sequence). The CDR3 is 14 amino acids. CDR3 coding DNA: TGTGCCTGGAGTGTGACCGGACAGTTGTCACCCCTCCACTTT. As protein: CAWSVTGQLSPLHF.

This clone was recorded once. The chain carries TRBV6-5 and TRBJ1-1, with 7 nucleotides matching TRBD1. V was clipped by 6 bases and J by 5 bases; unmatched bases: 9. The CDR3 has 14 residues. Per germline, CDR1 MNHEY and CDR2 SVGAGI. CDR3 sequence reads: CASSKDRVGTEAFF. DNA of the CDR3: TGTGCCAGCAGCAAAGACAGGGTGGGTACTGAAGCTTTCTTT.

The V and J genes are TRBV3-1 (or the pseudogene TRBV3-2) and TRBJ1-1; D gene unclear. The V and J ends lost 2 bases and 0 bases respectively, with 4 bases between them. CDR1 and CDR2 (germline): LGHDT, YNNKEL (reference sequence). This CDR3 region has 13 residues. This CDR3 reads CASSQLLNTEAFF. In DNA, the CDR3 is TGTGCCAGCAGCCAATTGCTGAACACTGAAGCTTTCTTT.

The chain carries TRBV2 and TRBJ2-3, with D uncertain. V shed 3 bases and J shed 4 bases, with 14 bases lying between them. Germline V gene lookup returns CDR1 SNHLY and CDR2 FYNNEI. This CDR3 spans 15 amino acids. The CDR3 loop is CASSEERWIPDTQYF. The CDR3 DNA is TGTGCCAGCAGTGAGGAGAGGTGGATCCCAGATACGCAGTATTTT.

This clone was observed a few times. The chain recombines TRBV6-5 with TRBJ1-3; 7 nucleotides agree with TRBD1. CDR1 is MNHEY and CDR2 is SVGAGI in the germline V gene. The CDR3 length is 14 residues. Trimming removed 11 bases from V and 8 bases from J; junction bases left unmatched: 15. The CDR3 coding sequence is TGTGCCTCCTCGTGGGGCAGGGGGATTGACACCATATATTTT. Translated: CASSWGRGIDTIYF.

V usage is TRBV10-3 and J usage is TRBJ1-1; 7 positions match TRBD1. Unmatched junction bases numbered 6, after V lost 4 bases and J lost 4 bases. The CDR3 covers 14 residues. Per the germline V gene, CDR1 is ENHRY and CDR2 is SYGVKD. Written as DNA, the CDR3 is TGTGCCATCAGTGGGGACAGAAGTGCCACTGAAGCTTTCTTT. Translated, it gives CAISGDRSATEAFF.

The V and J genes are TRBV4-3 and TRBJ1-2; 7 nucleotides align to TRBD1. Germline V gene lookup returns CDR1 LGHNA and CDR2 YSLEER. The CDR3 spans 18 residues. V lost 0 bases to trimming and J lost 5 bases; unmatched junction nucleotides: 15. The CDR3 DNA follows: TGCGCCAGCAGCCAAGATGGGATTGGCAACAGGGGAATTTATGGCTACACCTTC. Translating it yields CASSQDGIGNRGIYGYTF.

This clone was picked up a small number of times. V usage is TRBV25-1 and J usage is TRBJ1-1; D is undetermined. This CDR3 region has 16 residues. Between the trimmed V and J ends, which lost 0 bases and 1 base, there was a span of 12 bases. Germline CDR1 is MGHDK and CDR2 is SYGVNS. CDR3 loop: CASSEYSGVGNTEAFF. The CDR3 nucleotides are TGTGCCAGCAGTGAATATTCCGGGGTTGGGAACACTGAAGCTTTCTTT.

V is TRBV3-1 (or the pseudogene TRBV3-2) and J is TRBJ2-7; perhaps TRBD2 as D (6 bases). CDR3 size: 14 residues. From germline, CDR1 is LGHDT and CDR2 YNNKEL (reference sequence). Trimming left V 4 bases short and J 6 bases short, with 16 bases between. DNA of the CDR3: TGTGCCAGCAGCCTTCAAGGGAGGTCGGGCGAGCAGTACTTC. It specifies CASSLQGRSGEQYF.

This clone appeared a few times. The V call is TRBV18, the J call TRBJ1-1, with 11 bases that match TRBD1. This CDR3 contains 14 residues. V shed 1 base and J 10 bases; nucleotides not matched to a gene: 5. The germline CDR1 and CDR2 sequences are KGHSH and LQKENI. The CDR3 nucleotides are TGTGCCAGCTCACCACGGGACAGGGGGGTTGGAGCTTTCTTT. Residues: CASSPRDRGVGAFF.

This clone has a handful of counts. The V and J genes are TRBV5-1 and TRBJ2-7, with TRBD1 matching over 8 bases. The CDR3 runs to 13 residues. V shed 4 bases and J 6 bases; nucleotides not matched to a gene: 6. Germline CDR1 is SGHRS and CDR2 is YFSETQ. The CDR3 loop reads CASSAGQAFEQYF. CDR3 DNA: TGCGCCAGCAGCGCGGGACAGGCATTCGAGCAGTACTTC.

This clone appeared a few times. This sequence joins TRBV7-9 and TRBJ1-4, with D possibly being TRBD1 (5 bases). Germline CDR1 and CDR2: SEHNR and FQNEAQ (reference sequence). This CDR3 contains 16 residues. Trimming removed 5 bases from V and 8 bases from J, with 21 bases in between. The CDR3 DNA is TGTGCCAGCAGCCATCCGGTATCAGGGCTTCAGGAAAAACTGTTTTTT. It encodes CASSHPVSGLQEKLFF.